The present T cell receptor (beta chain) was sequenced within a study of CD8 T cells in ankylosing spondylitis. Study-level points and caveats: Disease-associated clones were CD8+ and fairly uncommon in peripheral blood.

This clonotype was seen a handful of times. Its specificity is not known. This CDR3 is built from 12 residues. CDR1 is SEHNR, CDR2 FQNEAQ, per germline (reference sequence). Trimming shortened V by 3 bases and J by 7 bases, and 9 bases separated the two germline ends. TCRdb reprocessed the 5' RACE reads with MiXCR, giving one entry per CDR3 protein. The sample shows around 150,000 distinct CDR3 sequences, about 6.7% of them seen only once. The sample was blood, either unsorted or a sorted T cell fraction (not recorded which). This chain connects TRBV7-9 to TRBJ1-1; TRBD1 might be the D (6 bases). This clonotype was obtained from a female donor with ankylosing spondylitis or in good health (not recorded which). The CDR3 reads CASSFGDIEAFF. For the CDR3, the DNA is TGTGCCAGCAGCTTTGGGGACATTGAAGCTTTCTTT.